The source of this T cell receptor (beta chain) is a study of blood T cell repertoires in COVID-19. Study information: The origin of the acute and convalescent COVID-19 samples was the United States, Italy and Spain. T cells, B-cell-depleted T cells, or PBMCs provided the cDNA or gDNA that served as material.

Original handling: Reference gene primer amplification yielded estimated nucleated cell counts. Libraries were prepared by immunoSEQ multiplex PCR; TCRdb keeps only in-frame clonotypes and omits some of them. The D gene and trimming were derived from the DNA, and the V and J assignments and clone size from that table. The repertoire holds over 250,000 clones, with more than 75% as singletons. CDR1 and CDR2 (germline): GTSNPN, SVGIG (reference sequence). V lost 0 bases to trimming and J lost 5 bases, with 19 bases between them. This CDR3 region has 16 residues. The sample comprised peripheral blood. The source of this sequence is a woman aged 40 to 50 who had recovered from COVID-19. The chain uses TRBV30 and TRBJ2-5, with D perhaps TRBD1 (7 bases). DNA of the CDR3: TGTGCCTGGAGTGTAAGGCAGGGGGGCCTCCGGGAGACCCAGTACTTC. It is translated as CAWSVRQGGLRETQYF.